A single sample is the source of the 2 T cell receptor beta chains below, sequenced in a study of T cells after posttransplantation cyclophosphamide. Using immunoSEQ multiplex PCR, the repertoire was profiled, and TCRdb retains in-frame clones only, with some absent. The sample contains 25,000 or so clones, 86% of which appear only once. The sequencing sample was made of PBMCs. The receptors here all came from an older woman with a blood cancer, CMV-positive, and with a related stem cell donor.

V gene TRBV2 combines with J gene TRBJ1-6; D may be TRBD1 (5 bases). CDR1 is SNHLY and CDR2 is FYNNEI in the germline V gene. The ends were cut back, 4 bases at V and 6 bases at J, with 16 bases in the middle. The CDR3 length is 16 residues. The CDR3 DNA is TGTGCCAGCAGTGTTAACCACGGGGGAGCTAATTCACCCCTCCACTTT. Translation: CASSVNHGGANSPLHF.

CDR3 loop: CASSLKGEVQPQHF. CDR3 coding DNA: TGTGCCAGCAGCTTAAAAGGGGAGGTGCAGCCCCAGCATTTT. The chain is built from TRBV11-2 and TRBJ1-5; a weak D match, TRBD1 (5 bases). The CDR3 contains 14 residues. Germline CDR1 and CDR2: SGHAT and FQNNGV. Trimming removed 2 bases from V and 7 bases from J, with 12 bases in between.